Each of the 10 T cell receptor beta chains below was sequenced from the same sample in a study of cytomegalovirus exposure and HLA in healthy donors. Use of 60 Vbeta and 13 Jbeta primers characterized the PCR. The method was immunoSEQ multiplex PCR; TCRdb's version includes in-frame clones alone and lacks a portion of them. In the table there are around 180,000 clones, 65% to 85% of which are singletons. The material sequenced was PBMCs. The receptors derive from a man aged 60-69 years in good health and CMV-seronegative.

Comments on this clone: This sample includes further DNA sequences coding for the same CDR3. The chain combines TRBV4-1 with TRBJ1-1; D is undetermined. V lost 0 bases, J lost 1 base, and 6 bases lay in between. CDR3 size: 14 residues. Germline lookup yields CDR1 MGHRA and CDR2 YSYEKL. The CDR3, as DNA: TGCGCCAGCAGCCAAGACCCTCGGAACACTGAAGCTTTCTTT. Its protein product is CASSQDPRNTEAFF.

This clone was counted a single time. The chain's CDR3 is CASSQDRGQIQETQYF. The CDR3 coding sequence is TGCGCCAGCAGCCAAGATCGCGGACAAATCCAAGAGACCCAGTACTTC. The chain couples TRBV4-1 to TRBJ2-5, with D tentatively TRBD1 (5 bases). Germline V gives CDR1 MGHRA, CDR2 YSYEKL. The germline V and J ends were trimmed by 0 bases and 1 base, with 12 bases remaining between them. The CDR3 sequence is 16 residues long.

This clone was seen more than once but under ten times. The J gene is TRBJ2-7, the V gene TRBV19; D ambiguous. The V end lost 3 bases, the J end lost 3 bases, and 12 bases lay between the germline ends. There are 14 residues in the CDR3. The germline V gene encodes CDR1 LNHDA and CDR2 SQIVND (reference sequence). In DNA, the CDR3 is TGTGCCAGTAGTATCAACCCAGATGACTACGAGCAGTACTTC. It specifies CASSINPDDYEQYF.

The chain links TRBV14 to TRBJ1-1; D is unresolved. Looked up from germline, CDR1 is SGHDN and CDR2 is FVKESK. The CDR3 is 15 amino acids. V gave up 0 bases and J gave up 0 bases, with 8 bases separating them. The CDR3 spells CASSQDPELNTEAFF. CDR3 DNA: TGTGCCAGCAGCCAAGATCCGGAGTTGAACACTGAAGCTTTCTTT.

This clone showed up just once. V and J are TRBV10-1 and TRBJ1-3, with D unclear. CDR1 WNHNN and CDR2 SYGVQD come from the germline V gene (reference sequence). The CDR3 extends over 13 amino acids. Trimming took 6 bases from V and 1 from J, leaving 7 bases between them. The CDR3 DNA reads as TGCGCCAGCAGGCAGAATTCTGGAAACACCATATATTTT. The encoded protein is CASRQNSGNTIYF.

CDR3 protein: CASSLGPPGEQYF. CDR3 sequence (DNA): TGTGCCAGCAGCTTAGGCCCCCCGGGGGAGCAGTACTTC. This chain links TRBV7-2 with TRBJ2-7, with a weak D call TRBD2 (5 bases). The CDR3 has 13 residues. Trimming took off 1 base at V and 7 bases at J, with 11 bases between the two ends. From germline, CDR1 is SGHTA and CDR2 FQGNSA.

With regard to this clone: One end of the junction varies from germline; a read error may be responsible. V usage is TRBV6-5 and J usage is TRBJ1-1; TRBD1 aligns across 8 bases. The germline gives CDR1 MNHEY, CDR2 SVGAGI. CDR3 length: 16 residues. CDR3 nucleotides: TGTGCCAGTAGTTACTCGACAGGGGTTTCGGGCACTGAAGCTTTCTTT. It specifies CASSYSTGVSGTEAFF.

In its sample, this clone was seen once. The rearrangement joins TRBV11-2 to TRBJ2-7; tentatively, D is TRBD2 (5 bases). The CDR3 contains 15 residues. The V gene lost 1 base and the J gene lost 0 bases, with 10 bases spanning the gap. The germline V gene has CDR1 SGHAT and CDR2 FQNNGV. CDR3 region: CASSLGPGSSYEQYF. In nucleotides, the CDR3 is TGTGCCAGCAGCTTAGGGCCGGGGAGCTCCTACGAGCAGTACTTC.

The CDR3 sequence: CASSQDASLSVANTGELFF. The CDR3 bases are TGCGCCAGCAGCCAAGACGCTAGCCTTTCTGTCGCGAACACCGGGGAGCTGTTTTTT. The V gene is TRBV4-1, the J gene TRBJ2-2; TRBD2 might be the D (5 bases). V lost 0 bases, J lost 0 bases, and 17 bases lay in between. Germline V CDR1 and CDR2: MGHRA, YSYEKL. The CDR3 extends over 19 amino acids.

The CDR3 DNA reads as TGTGCTAGTGGTTGGACGACAGGTACAGCTTTCTTT. This gives the protein CASGWTTGTAFF. The chain joins TRBV12-5 to TRBJ1-1, with D tentatively TRBD1 (6 bases). CDR3 size: 12 residues. Trimming left V 4 bases short and J 10 bases short, with 13 bases between. Germline V gene sequence: CDR1 LGHNT, CDR2 FRNRAP.